Listed below are T cell receptor beta chains from one sample, sequenced in a study of Ad26.COV2.S vaccination and SARS-CoV-2 variants. Assay used: immunoSEQ multiplex PCR; TCRdb lists only in-frame clones, some missing. The table includes about 410,000 clones, 80% to 95% detected once. The source material was peripheral blood, sampled in a trial of Ad26.COV2.S vaccine versus placebo. Receptors were obtained from a person aged 18-60 years who received the Ad26.COV2.S COVID-19 vaccine or a placebo. Both conserved end residues are part of each CDR3. The D gene is left open where the match is weak. A clone size is listed for some rows: how often the clone was seen (once, few, many), or a class if it is expanded.

clone_size,v_call,j_call,d_call,cdr3_nt,cdr3_aa
-,TRBV5-6,TRBJ1-5,-,TGTGCCAGCAGCTTGGAAGGAGGGGGGGTCAATCAGCCCCAGCATTTT,CASSLEGGGVNQPQHF
-,TRBV2,TRBJ2-7,-,TGTGCCAGCAGTGAAACAGGGTTCAACGCCTACGAGCAGTACTTC,CASSETGFNAYEQYF
-,TRBV19,TRBJ1-2,TRBD1,TGTGCCAGTAGTACAAGGGACAGGTTTACGACTAACTATGGCTACACCTTC,CASSTRDRFTTNYGYTF
-,TRBV3-1/TRBV3-2,TRBJ1-1,-,TGTGCCAGCAGCCAATTTACAGGGTGGTGGATCTTT,CASSQFTGWWIF
-,TRBV7-8,TRBJ2-6,-,TGTGCCAGCAGCATGAGTGGCTCTGGGGCCAACGTCCTGACTTTC,CASSMSGSGANVLTF
-,TRBV6-5,TRBJ2-1,TRBD1,TGTGCCAGCAGTTACTCGGCAGGGGGCAATGAGCAGTTCTTC,CASSYSAGGNEQFF
-,TRBV27,TRBJ2-1,-,TGTGCCAGCAGTTCGTGGGGCCTAGCCAATGAGCAGTTCTTC,CASSSWGLANEQFF
-,TRBV19,TRBJ2-1,-,TGTGCCACCTCATGGGGATATAATGAGCAGTTCTTC,CATSWGYNEQFF
-,TRBV28,TRBJ2-7,TRBD1,TGTGCCAGCAGTTTATATGGACAGGGGTACGAGCAGTACTTC,CASSLYGQGYEQYF
-,TRBV3-1/TRBV3-2,TRBJ2-1,TRBD2,TGTGCCAGCAGCCAAGTTAGCGGGGGGGCGGGTGAGCAGTTCTTC,CASSQVSGGAGEQFF
-,TRBV7-2,TRBJ2-5,-,TGTGCCAGCAGCTTAGCGATGGCAGGGGTAGAGACCCAGTACTTC,CASSLAMAGVETQYF
-,TRBV18,TRBJ2-1,TRBD2,TGTGCCAGCTCGGATCAGCGGGGCTACAATGAGCAGTTCTTC,CASSDQRGYNEQFF
-,TRBV4-3,TRBJ2-5,TRBD1,TGCGCCAGCAGCCCAGGGGGACACCGCGCAGAGACCCAGTACTTC,CASSPGGHRAETQYF
-,TRBV7-2,TRBJ1-4,-,TGTGCCAGCAGCCCTAGTGGGGGGCCAACTAATGAAAAACTGTTTTTT,CASSPSGGPTNEKLFF
-,TRBV4-3,TRBJ2-2,-,TGCGCCAGCAGCCATCACCCTGACAGCGCCACCGGGGAGCTGTTTTTT,CASSHHPDSATGELFF
-,TRBV15,TRBJ2-4,-,TGTGCCACCAGCAGAGAGGGAGGACTGGGAATTCAGTACTTC,CATSREGGLGIQYF
-,TRBV7-6,TRBJ2-3,-,TGTGCCAGCAGCTTAGAACAGGCCTCTTACACGCAGTATTTT,CASSLEQASYTQYF
-,TRBV30,TRBJ1-4,-,TGTGCCTGGAGTATAGGGACCGATAATGAAAAACTGTTTTTT,CAWSIGTDNEKLFF
-,TRBV3-1/TRBV3-2,TRBJ1-3,-,TGTGCCAGCAGCCAACCGTCGTACTCTGGAAACACCATATATTTT,CASSQPSYSGNTIYF
-,TRBV7-9,TRBJ2-5,-,TGTGCCAGCAGCTTAGGCCTTCGGGAGACCCAGTACTTC,CASSLGLRETQYF
-,TRBV9,TRBJ2-7,-,TGTGCCAGCAGCGTTAATCCGGACGCAGTGGGGGGATACGAGCAGTACTTC,CASSVNPDAVGGYEQYF
-,TRBV6-5,TRBJ1-2,-,TGTGCCAGCAGTTACGGGGTGGGTTATGGCTACACCTTC,CASSYGVGYGYTF
-,TRBV6-6,TRBJ2-7,TRBD1,TGTGCCAGCAGTCAGACCATCGACAGGGTTTCGTACGAGCAGTACTTC,CASSQTIDRVSYEQYF
-,TRBV7-8,TRBJ2-1,TRBD2,TGTGCCAGCAGCGGGGGACTAGCTAGGTTAAATGAGCAGTTCTTC,CASSGGLARLNEQFF
-,TRBV7-2,TRBJ1-1,TRBD1,TGTGCCAGCAGCAACGGCAGGGGGGGCACTGAAGCTTTCTTT,CASSNGRGGTEAFF
few,TRBV7-9,TRBJ1-2,-,TGTGCCAGCAGCTACGAGACAGGTTGGAACTATGGCTACACCTTC,CASSYETGWNYGYTF
-,TRBV18,TRBJ2-1,-,TGTGCCAGCTCACCAGGGGGAAATGAGCAGTTCTTC,CASSPGGNEQFF
once,TRBV7-9,TRBJ1-4,TRBD1,TGTGCCAGCAGCGCAGACAGGGTTATTGATGAAAAACTGTTTTTT,CASSADRVIDEKLFF
-,TRBV6-5,TRBJ1-5,-,TGTGCCAGCAGTTGGACAGAGTATCAGCCCCAGCATTTT,CASSWTEYQPQHF
-,TRBV2,TRBJ1-5,TRBD1,TGTGCCAGCGGGCAGGGGGGTCAGCCCCAGCATTTT,CASGQGGQPQHF
once,TRBV28,TRBJ2-7,TRBD2,TGTGCCAGCAGTTTAAGCGGGGGGGCCAGACTCCACGAGCAGTACTTC,CASSLSGGARLHEQYF
-,TRBV9,TRBJ1-4,TRBD1,TGTGCCAGCAGCGGATGGACAGGGGGAGTAACTAATGAAAAACTGTTTTTT,CASSGWTGGVTNEKLFF
-,TRBV27,TRBJ2-5,-,TGTGCCAGCACCTTACGGGCGTACGTGGGGGCCCAGTACTTC,CASTLRAYVGAQYF
-,TRBV28,TRBJ1-2,-,TGTGCCAGCAGTTCCCGGACCCCCTATTATGGCTACACCTTC,CASSSRTPYYGYTF
-,TRBV29-1,TRBJ2-5,-,TGCAGCGTTGCACACCTACCGGGCCTTAGGGTAGAGACCCAGTACTTC,CSVAHLPGLRVETQYF
once,TRBV28,TRBJ2-7,-,TGTGCCAGCACCGAATCCCGCCCATTTAGCTACGAGCAGTACTTC,CASTESRPFSYEQYF